Listed below are T cell receptor beta chains from one sample, sequenced in a study of cytomegalovirus exposure and HLA in healthy donors. The assay was immunoSEQ multiplex PCR, and TCRdb's table has in-frame clones only and misses some. The sample includes around 160,000 clones, 77% of them seen just once. The material sequenced was PBMCs. The receptors shown here come from a woman aged 40 to 50 in good health and CMV-seropositive. The CDR3 runs from the conserved cysteine through the conserved F or W. The order of the fields is clone size, V gene, D gene, J gene, CDR3 DNA, CDR3 protein. The D gene is left open where the match is weak. Clone size is given for some rows only: seen once, a few or many times, or a class if the clone is expanded.

NA,TRBV6-6,NA,TRBJ2-1,TGTGCCAGCTCTCCTTCCCGGGTCTCCAATGAGCAGTTCTTC,CASSPSRVSNEQFF
NA,TRBV11-2,NA,TRBJ2-2,TGTGCCAGCAGCTTAGGAGGGACTACCGGGGAGCTGTTTTTT,CASSLGGTTGELFF
NA,TRBV19,TRBD2,TRBJ2-1,TGTGCCAGTAGTGCCCGGGAGGAGGGCAATGAGCAGTTCTTC,CASSAREEGNEQFF
NA,TRBV5-1,NA,TRBJ2-2,TGCGCCAGCAGCTGGGGCGCAATGACGAACACCGGGGAGCTGTTTTTT,CASSWGAMTNTGELFF
NA,TRBV28,NA,TRBJ1-1,TGTGCCAGCAGTCTAACAGGGACGAACACTGAAGCTTTCTTT,CASSLTGTNTEAFF
NA,TRBV6-5,NA,TRBJ1-2,TGTGCCAGCAGGGCCGGGACAATCTACACCTTC,CASRAGTIYTF
NA,TRBV19,TRBD1,TRBJ2-7,TGTGCCACCTCCCCCCCTGGGACAGGGGGGGTCGAGCAGTACTTC,CATSPPGTGGVEQYF
NA,TRBV30,TRBD2,TRBJ2-7,TGTGCCTGGAGTCGCGGGAGTCAGTACGAGCAGTACTTC,CAWSRGSQYEQYF
NA,TRBV6-6,TRBD1,TRBJ2-7,TGTGCCAGCATAGGGACAGGGGCCTACGAGCAGTACTTC,CASIGTGAYEQYF
NA,TRBV5-1,TRBD1,TRBJ2-6,TGCGCCAGCAGCGAATCTACAGGGGCTGGGGCCAACGTCCTGACTTTC,CASSESTGAGANVLTF
NA,TRBV5-6,NA,TRBJ2-2,TGTGCCAGCAGCTTGCAGGGGCGCTTCACCGGGGAGCTGTTTTTT,CASSLQGRFTGELFF
few,TRBV29-1,NA,TRBJ1-2,TGCAGCGTGGGGAGCACGAACTATGGCTACACCTTC,CSVGSTNYGYTF
few,TRBV2,NA,TRBJ2-7,TGTGCCAGCGTCGAAACCCCGGAGGATGAGCAGTACTTC,CASVETPEDEQYF
NA,TRBV28,TRBD1,TRBJ2-1,TGTGCCAGCAGTTTGGACAGGCTAGACAATGAGCAGTTCTTC,CASSLDRLDNEQFF
NA,TRBV9,TRBD2,TRBJ2-1,TGTGCCAGCAGCGTAGATGGGGGGGTACGAAATGAGCAGTTCTTC,CASSVDGGVRNEQFF
NA,TRBV5-1,NA,TRBJ2-3,TGCGCCAGCAGCTTGGTCGGGAGCACAGATACGCAGTATTTT,CASSLVGSTDTQYF
NA,TRBV28,TRBD1,TRBJ1-3,TGTGCCAGCAGTTTAGGGGGGGGACAGGGGAACACCATATATTTT,CASSLGGGQGNTIYF
few,TRBV27,TRBD1,TRBJ1-1,TGTGCCAGCAGCTCCGGGACAGGGGGATTGAATACTGAAGCTTTCTTT,CASSSGTGGLNTEAFF
NA,TRBV4-1,TRBD1,TRBJ1-4,TGCGCCAGCAGCCCCCGGGGGCAGGGGGTTGATGAAAAACTGTTTTTT,CASSPRGQGVDEKLFF
NA,TRBV5-6,TRBD1,TRBJ1-1,TGTGCCAGCAGCCCCGGGACAGGGGATACCAACACTGAAGCTTTCTTT,CASSPGTGDTNTEAFF
NA,TRBV7-2,NA,TRBJ1-1,TGTGCCAGCAGTCCTGGGGCAGGGAGGACTGAAGCTTTCTTT,CASSPGAGRTEAFF
NA,TRBV29-1,NA,TRBJ1-2,TGCAGCGTTGAGGAGGGGAGGGGGGTAAGGGGCTACACCTTC,CSVEEGRGVRGYTF
NA,TRBV4-3,TRBD1,TRBJ1-4,TGCGCCAGCAGCCGGGACGGACAGGGTGATGAAAAACTGTTTTTT,CASSRDGQGDEKLFF
NA,TRBV7-9,TRBD2,TRBJ2-1,TGTGCCAGCAGCCCCGTAGCGGGAGGTGCGTACAATGAGCAGTTCTTC,CASSPVAGGAYNEQFF
NA,TRBV19,TRBD2,TRBJ2-7,TGTGCCAGTAGCCCCGGCCGGGGCGGGAAGCGGGGTGAGCAGTACTTC,CASSPGRGGKRGEQYF
few,TRBV19,TRBD1,TRBJ1-4,TGTGCCAGTAGTACTCCGGGACAGGGCGACGAAAAACTGTTTTTT,CASSTPGQGDEKLFF
NA,TRBV30,TRBD1,TRBJ2-7,TGTGCCTGGAGTAGGGACAGGGGGTCCTACGAGCAGTACTTC,CAWSRDRGSYEQYF
NA,TRBV7-8,TRBD2,TRBJ2-3,TGTGCCAGCAGCCCTAGCGGGGGGGCCAAAGATACGCAGTATTTT,CASSPSGGAKDTQYF
NA,TRBV18,NA,TRBJ2-7,TGTGCCAGCTCATTAGCATCCGCAGAGGAGCAGTACTTC,CASSLASAEEQYF
NA,TRBV5-1,TRBD1,TRBJ2-5,TGCGCCAGCAGCTCGGGACAGCAAGAGACCCAGTACTTC,CASSSGQQETQYF
NA,TRBV5-1,NA,TRBJ1-6,TGCGCCAGCAGCTTGGTGCAGGAAAATTCACCCCTCCACTTT,CASSLVQENSPLHF
NA,TRBV5-1,TRBD1,TRBJ1-2,TGCGCCAGCAGTGTGACAGGGGACTCGGCCTATGGCTACACCTTC,CASSVTGDSAYGYTF
NA,TRBV2,NA,TRBJ1-4,TGTGCCAGTGGGGGGAGGCAGACTAATGAAAAACTGTTTTTT,CASGGRQTNEKLFF
once,TRBV7-2,NA,TRBJ2-1,TGTGCCAGCAGCTTACGCGTGGGCCAACCCTACAATGAGCAGTTCTTC,CASSLRVGQPYNEQFF
NA,TRBV5-1,TRBD2,TRBJ2-1,TGCGCCAGCAGCTACTTTCCGACTAGCGGGGGGATTGGGGAGCAGTTCTTC,CASSYFPTSGGIGEQFF
NA,TRBV5-8,TRBD1,TRBJ1-4,TGTGCCAGCAGCCCGGGACAGGGAGGAAATGAAAAACTGTTTTTT,CASSPGQGGNEKLFF
NA,TRBV7-2,NA,TRBJ1-6,TGTGCCAGCAGCTTAGTCAGCTCCTATAATTCACCCCTCCACTTT,CASSLVSSYNSPLHF
few,TRBV6-5,NA,TRBJ1-2,TGTGCCAGCAGTGAGCGTGGTGGCTACACCTTC,CASSERGGYTF
NA,TRBV11-3,NA,TRBJ2-6,TGTGCCAGCAGCTTAGATAGGGGTACAGCTGGGGCCAACGTCCTGACTTTC,CASSLDRGTAGANVLTF
few,TRBV6-5,TRBD1,TRBJ1-1,TGTGCCAGCAGTTTTCAAAGACAGGGGGCAGGTGAAGCTTTCTTT,CASSFQRQGAGEAFF
NA,TRBV5-6,NA,TRBJ2-7,TGTGCCAGCAGCTTGTACAGCTACGAGCAGTACTTC,CASSLYSYEQYF
NA,TRBV13,TRBD2,TRBJ2-7,TGTGCCAGCAGCTCACAGCGGGAGGTCCCCTACGAGCAGTACTTC,CASSSQREVPYEQYF
NA,TRBV7-2,TRBD1,TRBJ1-1,TGTGCCAGCAGCTCCCGGGACAGGGTTTGGACTGAAGCTTTCTTT,CASSSRDRVWTEAFF
NA,TRBV10-1,TRBD2,TRBJ2-1,TGCGCCAGCGATAGCGGGGGACTTTACAATGAGCAGTTCTTC,CASDSGGLYNEQFF
NA,TRBV9,TRBD2,TRBJ2-7,TGTGCCAGCAGCGTAGCAGCGGGGCCTACCTACGAGCAGTACTTC,CASSVAAGPTYEQYF
NA,TRBV29-1,TRBD1,TRBJ1-2,TGCAGCGTTGCGCCGGGACAGGGGGCGGGAGGCTACACCTTC,CSVAPGQGAGGYTF
few,TRBV6-1,NA,TRBJ2-1,TGTGCCAGCAGACTGGAGGCTAGGGTTGGCAATGAGCAGTTCTTC,CASRLEARVGNEQFF